The 23 T cell receptor beta chains given below trace back to one sample, sequenced in a study of breast tumors, draining lymph nodes, adjacent tissues. In TCRdb, the multiplex PCR reads were re-called with MiXCR into one record per CDR3 protein. The top ten hold 15% to 20% of the sample, which has just over 30,000 distinct CDR3 sequences, approximately 63% seen once. The sequencing sample was made of breast tumor tissue. The source of these receptors is a female donor with breast cancer. Some clones in this sample may be carry-over from other donors' samples.

The gene calls are TRBV19 and TRBJ2-7, with D possibly TRBD2 on 5 matching bases. The CDR3 has 13 residues. The germline gives CDR1 LNHDA, CDR2 SQIVND (reference sequence). Trimming took 4 bases from V and 0 from J, leaving 7 bases between them. The CDR3 sequence: CASSKGASYEQYF. DNA of the CDR3: TGTGCCAGTAGTAAGGGAGCCTCCTACGAGCAGTACTTC.

A word on this clonotype: The conserved phenylalanine or tryptophan normally closing the CDR3 is absent here, so this likely arose from a read error. The DNA is left out, because the CDR3 cannot be placed on it with certainty; the CDR3 is given as TCRdb lists it. The V and J genes are TRBV6-5 and TRBJ2-7; TRBD2 reflects the table's D call only, with no check against the DNA. From germline, CDR1 is MNHEY and CDR2 SVGAGI. The CDR3 spans 8 residues, counting both ends. The CDR3: CASSYMAG.

The chain links TRBV11-2 to TRBJ1-5, with TRBD1 matching over 10 bases. The CDR3 consists of 16 residues. J was trimmed by 6 bases and V by 1 base; bases with no gene match: 6. The germline V gene encodes CDR1 SGHAT and CDR2 FQNNGV. The chain's CDR3 is CASSLVQGTGAQPQHF. The CDR3 DNA follows: TGTGCCAGCAGCTTAGTTCAGGGGACAGGGGCTCAGCCCCAGCATTTT.

The chain employs TRBV2 and TRBJ2-7, with 10 nucleotides matching TRBD1. Per the germline V gene, CDR1 is SNHLY and CDR2 is FYNNEI. V lost 8 bases, J lost 5 bases, and 9 bases stayed unmatched. The CDR3 runs to 14 residues. The DNA for the CDR3 is TGTGCCAGCGGGGGCGGGACAGGGGAAAACGAGCAGTACTTC. This sequence encodes CASGGGTGENEQYF.

This CDR3 is CASSEGTDTQYF. The DNA of the CDR3 is TGTGCCAGTAGTGAGGGAACAGATACGCAGTATTTT. The rearrangement links TRBV19 to TRBJ2-3; maybe TRBD2 (5 bases). This CDR3 comprises 12 residues. Germline CDR1 is LNHDA and CDR2 is SQIVND (reference sequence). The V and J ends lost 5 bases and 3 bases respectively, with 6 bases between them.

This rearrangement joins TRBV6-5 to TRBJ1-3; D not certain. CDR1 and CDR2 from the germline V gene are MNHEY and SVGAGI. The length of the CDR3 is 16 residues. Deletions cut 2 bases from V and 2 bases from J, with 13 bases between. The CDR3 loop reads CASSYAAERAGNTIYF. CDR3 in DNA: TGTGCCAGCAGTTACGCCGCGGAAAGGGCTGGAAACACCATATATTTT.

The CDR3 nucleotides read TGCAGTGCTAGAGATCGGTTCGCAGGGGACTATGGCTACACCTTC. It codes for CSARDRFAGDYGYTF. The gene calls are TRBV20-1 and TRBJ1-2; maybe TRBD1 (6 bases). V shed 0 bases and J shed 3 bases, with 14 bases lying between them. The CDR3 sequence is 15 residues long. Germline assignment: CDR1 DFQATT and CDR2 SNEGSKA (reference sequence).

The genes are TRBV5-1 and TRBJ2-1, with D uncertain. The CDR3 runs to 16 residues. Trimming took off 2 bases at V and 0 bases at J, with 12 bases between the two ends. Germline loops: CDR1 SGHRS, CDR2 YFSETQ. CDR3 amino acids: CASSFERDSSYNEQFF. CDR3 in DNA: TGCGCCAGCAGCTTTGAACGCGATAGCTCCTACAATGAGCAGTTCTTC.

The V call is TRBV5-1, the J call TRBJ2-5; D might be TRBD2 (6 bases). V was trimmed by 0 bases and J by 3 bases, leaving 12 bases between them. The CDR3 sequence is 15 residues long. Germline CDR1 SGHRS, CDR2 YFSETQ. DNA for the CDR3: TGCGCCAGCAGCTTGGCCGGCGGGGCGAAAGAGACCCAGTACTTC. Translating it yields CASSLAGGAKETQYF.

This clonotype is medium-sized within its sample. V gene TRBV5-1 combines with J gene TRBJ1-4; D might be TRBD1 (6 bases). Trimming removed 1 base at V and 8 bases at J, with 12 bases between. The length of the CDR3 is 14 residues. Germline V lookup: CDR1 SGHRS, CDR2 YFSETQ. CDR3 bases: TGCGCCAGCAGCTTGAGCAGGGGAGGCGAAAAACTGTTTTTT. Its translation is CASSLSRGGEKLFF.

Points on this clonotype: At one end, the junction sequence differs from germline, possibly due to a read error. V usage is TRBV7-7 and J usage is TRBJ2-5; weak D call: TRBD2 (5 bases). Per the germline V gene, CDR1 is SSHAT and CDR2 is FNYEAQ (reference sequence). The CDR3 consists of 14 residues. CDR3 sequence reads: CASSLAWGAETQYF. The DNA of the CDR3 is TGTGCTAGCAGCTTAGCGTGGGGTGCCGAGACCCAGTACTTC.

This chain uses TRBV28 with TRBJ2-2, with TRBD2 identical over 14 bases. The CDR3 has 19 amino acids. With V trimmed by 6 bases and J by 3 bases, 12 bases remained unmatched. Germline V gives CDR1 MDHEN, CDR2 SYDVKM. The CDR3 loop reads CASSQTSGRAAGDTGELFF. The CDR3 nucleotides read TGTGCCAGCAGCCAGACTAGCGGGAGGGCCGCTGGGGACACCGGGGAGCTGTTTTTT.

The chain combines TRBV11-2 with TRBJ2-1; TRBD2 matches 7 bases. CDR1 and CDR2 (germline): SGHAT, FQNNGV. This CDR3 is 13 amino acids long. The V and J ends lost 6 bases and 5 bases, in that order; junction bases with no gene match: 4. The CDR3, as DNA: TGTGCCAGCAGGAAGAGCGGGAACAATGAGCAGTTCTTC. It translates to CASRKSGNNEQFF.

This clonotype was picked up one time. It is likely a read error, because the conserved phenylalanine at the end of the CDR3 is missing. The V call is TRBV12-3 or TRBV12-4, the J call TRBJ1-6; maybe TRBD1 (5 bases). V lost 6 bases and J lost 14, with 17 bases in between. The CDR3 length is 13 residues. CDR3 sequence (DNA): TGTGCCAGCAGGGTCTCTGGGGACTTTGCCCTCCACTCT. It encodes CASRVSGDFALHS.

Here the CDR3 DNA reads TGCGCCAGCACTTTATCCCCGAGGAATGAGCAGTTCTTC. Translated: CASTLSPRNEQFF. The chain is built from TRBV5-1 and TRBJ2-1; D is undetermined. Germline assignment: CDR1 SGHRS and CDR2 YFSETQ. The CDR3 sequence is 13 residues long. Trimming stripped 6 bases from V and 7 bases from J, with 14 bases between.

Ten or more counts support this clonotype. The CDR3 DNA is TGTGCCAGCAGTCCGGAGAGGGGTGGGATTAGCTCCTACAATGAGCAGTTCTTC. The encoded protein is CASSPERGGISSYNEQFF. V gene TRBV12-3 or TRBV12-4 combines with J gene TRBJ2-1; either TRBD1 or TRBD2 may supply D (5 bases each). The CDR3 sequence is 18 residues long. The ends were cut back, 5 bases at V and 0 bases at J, with 20 bases in the middle.

This clonotype was found a few times. The chain is built from TRBV15 and TRBJ2-3, with 7 bases aligning to TRBD1. Trimming at V came to 1 base and at J to 4 bases, leaving 5 bases not matched to a gene. Germline V CDR1 and CDR2: LNHNV, YYDKDF (reference sequence). The CDR3 is made up of 15 amino acids. The CDR3 DNA follows: TGTGCCACCAGCAGAGTTAGACAGGGTCCAGATACGCAGTATTTT. Translated: CATSRVRQGPDTQYF.

This clonotype was detected many times. This chain uses TRBV5-8 with TRBJ2-1; 13 nucleotides agree with TRBD2. The trim removed 4 bases at V and 4 bases at J, leaving 5 bases unmatched. Germline V gene sequence: CDR1 SGHTS, CDR2 YDEGEE. The CDR3 has 16 amino acids. As DNA, the CDR3 is TGTGCCAGCAGCGATCGGACTAGCGGGAGTTACAATGAGCAGTTCTTC. Translating it yields CASSDRTSGSYNEQFF.

V usage is TRBV20-1 and J usage is TRBJ2-1; 11 positions match TRBD1. The V gene's germline CDR1 is DFQATT and CDR2 SNEGSKA (reference sequence). Trimming removed 5 bases from V and 9 bases from J; junction bases left unmatched: 9. The CDR3 runs 14 residues. This chain's CDR3 is CSALGTGGDTEQFF. The CDR3 bases are TGCAGTGCTCTCGGGACAGGGGGGGACACTGAGCAGTTCTTC.

The sample holds many counts of this clonotype. A single base separates this from a much larger clone, so it may be a read error. This chain connects TRBV12-3 or TRBV12-4 to TRBJ1-6, with TRBD1 matching 8 bases. The CDR3 is 13 residues long. Unmatched junction bases numbered 3, after V lost 4 bases and J lost 10 bases. The CDR3 coding sequence is TGTGCCAGCAGTTCTACAGGGGGATCACCCCTCCACTTT. Translation gives CASSSTGGSPLHF.

Worth noting for this clonotype: Because it lacks the conserved phenylalanine or tryptophan at the end, this CDR3 is likely a read error. This chain connects TRBV12-3 or TRBV12-4 to TRBJ2-7; TRBD1 is a possible D gene (5 bases). There are 12 residues in the CDR3. CDR3 sequence: CASSFRRQEQYS. In nucleotides, the CDR3 is TGCGCCAGCAGTTTCCGTAGACAGGAGCAGTACTCC.

This clonotype is termed medium-sized. V is TRBV28 and J is TRBJ2-7; 8 nucleotides line up with TRBD2. CDR3 size: 14 residues. Trimming at V came to 9 bases and at J to 6 bases, leaving 13 bases not matched to a gene. Germline values: CDR1 MDHEN, CDR2 SYDVKM. CDR3 amino acids: CASGWAGGVGEQYF. As DNA, the CDR3 is TGTGCCAGTGGCTGGGCGGGAGGTGTGGGCGAGCAGTACTTC.

Concerning this clonotype itself: Possible read error: a much larger clone is one base away. The CDR3 end shows no conserved phenylalanine or tryptophan, and so a read error is likely. The chain recombines TRBV12-5 with TRBJ2-2, with unresolved D. Per the germline V gene, CDR1 is LGHNT and CDR2 is FRNRAP. Trimming removed 3 bases from V and 2 bases from J, with 1 base in between. This CDR3 is 12 amino acids long. The CDR3 region is CASGFNTGELFS. For the CDR3, the DNA is TGTGCTAGTGGTTTCAACACCGGGGAGCTGTTTTCT.